This TCR beta chain was sequenced for a study of neurological immune-mediated disorders. Study results and limitations: The absence of any CDR3 amino acid sequence shared by expanded clones across subjects suggests that repertoires were private in all groups.

Sample time point: longitudinal time-point 3. Maryland, USA blood bank volunteers served as healthy controls. Unsorted libraries were generated from 2 million PBMCs. These cells had been stored in RNAlater at -80 C. The CDR3 totals 17 residues. Germline loops: CDR1 SGHTA, CDR2 FQGNSA. cDNA was made by 5'RACE with 10-nucleotide random UMIs. TCRdb recomputed calls from the 5' RACE reads with MiXCR, one row per CDR3 protein. Of roughly 42,000 distinct CDR3 sequences listed, 13% were seen once; the top ten hold roughly 10%. Details on this clonotype: Its antigen remains unidentified. The junction shows a germline mismatch at one end, possibly a read error.

This clonotype was sampled from a man under 40 in good health. The chain recombines TRBV7-2 with TRBJ2-3; D gene unclear. The sequencing sample was made of PBMCs. For the CDR3, the DNA is TGTGCCAGCAGCTTAGATCCAGGCTGGTCCTACACAGATATGCAGTATTTT. Amino acids: CASSLDPGWSYTDMQYF.